This T cell receptor (beta chain) was recorded in a study of blood T cells in healthy people across ages. General study points: Calculation of diversity from one million T cells yielded estimates considered to be underestimates. Older individuals had lower TCR beta diversity per million T cells (the decline was roughly linear).

Details on this clonotype: The antigen is undetermined.

Primers used in a second PCR of about 6 to 11 cycles were a sample-barcoded 5' primer and a J-beta primer mix. TCRdb analysed the 5' RACE reads with MiXCR anew, one entry per CDR3 protein. The sample lists hundreds of thousands of distinct CDR3 sequences; about 25% were seen once. The CDR3 has 15 amino acids. Germline CDR1 reads SGDLS; CDR2 reads YYNGEE. The V and J ends lost 3 bases and 3 bases, in that order; junction bases with no gene match: 6. Healthy individuals of Caucasian origin from Russia, aged roughly 6 to 95, served as donors. Each sample gave at least 7 million isolated PBMCs. This sample also belongs to another study, concerning T cells of mothers and their children.

Material: blood. The J gene is TRBJ2-5, the V gene TRBV9, with 9 bases matching TRBD1. This receptor was obtained from a boy aged 2-9 years in good health. CDR3 DNA sequence: TGTGCCAGCAGCGCCCACAGGGGGCGGGAAGAGACCCAGTACTTC. Translating gives CASSAHRGREETQYF.